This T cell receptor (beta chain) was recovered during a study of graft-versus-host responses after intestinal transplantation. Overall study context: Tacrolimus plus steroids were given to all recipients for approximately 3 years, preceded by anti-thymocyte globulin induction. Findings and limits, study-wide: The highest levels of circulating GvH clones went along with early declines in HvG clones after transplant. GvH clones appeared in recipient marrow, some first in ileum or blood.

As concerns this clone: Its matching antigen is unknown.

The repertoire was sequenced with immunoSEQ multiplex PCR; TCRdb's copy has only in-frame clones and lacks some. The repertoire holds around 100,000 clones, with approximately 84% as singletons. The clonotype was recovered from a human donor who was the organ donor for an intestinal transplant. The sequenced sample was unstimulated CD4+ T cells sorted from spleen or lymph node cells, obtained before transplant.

The CDR3 region has the DNA TGCGCCAGCGGGCTACAGGAGGCGCTCTACGAGCAGTACTTC. Its translation: CASGLQEALYEQYF. The chain recombines TRBV5-1 with TRBJ2-7; D is tentatively TRBD1 or TRBD2 (5 bases each). Trimming shortened V by 7 bases and J by 3 bases, and 17 bases separated the two germline ends. Germline V gene data show CDR1 as SGHRS and CDR2 as YFSETQ. The CDR3 totals 14 residues.